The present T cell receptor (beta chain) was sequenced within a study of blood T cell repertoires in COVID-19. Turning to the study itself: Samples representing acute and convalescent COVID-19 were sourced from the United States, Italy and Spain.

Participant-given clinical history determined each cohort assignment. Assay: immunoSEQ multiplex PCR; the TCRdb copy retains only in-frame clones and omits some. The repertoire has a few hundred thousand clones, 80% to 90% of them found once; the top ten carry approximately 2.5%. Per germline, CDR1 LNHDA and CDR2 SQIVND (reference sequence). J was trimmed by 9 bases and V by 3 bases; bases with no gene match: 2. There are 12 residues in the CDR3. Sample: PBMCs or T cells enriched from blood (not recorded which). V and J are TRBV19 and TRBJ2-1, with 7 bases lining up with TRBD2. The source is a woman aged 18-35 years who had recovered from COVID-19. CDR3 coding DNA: TGTGCCAGTAGTATCGTAGCGGGTGAGCAGTTCTTC. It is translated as CASSIVAGEQFF.